This passage covers 5 T cell receptor beta chains from one sample sequenced in a study of blood T cell repertoires in COVID-19. Libraries were prepared by immunoSEQ multiplex PCR; TCRdb keeps only in-frame clonotypes and omits some of them. The sample has under 150,000 clones; roughly 76% are singletons. The sequencing sample was made of peripheral blood. These receptors all stem from a woman in her fifties or sixties with active or convalescent COVID-19.

The chain recombines TRBV5-6 with TRBJ2-2; D might be TRBD1 (6 bases). Germline assignment: CDR1 SGHDT and CDR2 YYEEEE. This CDR3 spans 14 amino acids. Trimming stripped 3 bases from V and 1 base from J, with 7 bases between. The CDR3 bases are TGTGCCAGCAGCTGGGGACAGAACACCGGGGAGCTGTTTTTT. Its protein is CASSWGQNTGELFF. Drawing the rest from reference TRBV5-6 and TRBJ2-2, the complete variable domain is DAGVTQSPTHLIKTRGQQVTLRCSPKSGHDTVSWYQQALGQGPQFIFQYYEEEERQRGNFPDRFSGHQFPNYSSELNVNALLLGDSALYLCASSWGQNTGELFFGEGSRLTVL.

This clone was seen only a few times. The chain has TRBV18 and TRBJ1-1; D remains unclear. Germline CDR1 KGHSH, CDR2 LQKENI. The CDR3 is made up of 14 amino acids. Trimming removed 7 bases at V and 5 bases at J, with 17 bases between. The CDR3 loop is CASLNREEGTEAFF. The CDR3 nucleotides read TGTGCCAGCTTAAACCGGGAGGAAGGAACTGAAGCTTTCTTT.

The count of this clone is one. The chain uses TRBV30 and TRBJ1-2; TRBD1 agrees at 7 bases. V shed 3 bases, J shed 8 bases, and the junction held 12 bases outside the gene matches. Germline CDR1 GTSNPN, CDR2 SVGIG (reference sequence). This CDR3 is built from 14 residues. CDR3 nucleotides: TGTGCCTGGAGCGCTCAGACAGGGTCGAGGGGCTACACCTTC. Protein: CAWSAQTGSRGYTF.

The gene calls are TRBV18 and TRBJ2-7, with TRBD2 matching over 11 bases. V trimming: 4 bases; J trimming: 5 bases; junction bases outside the gene matches: 10. Germline V gene sequence: CDR1 KGHSH, CDR2 LQKENI. CDR3 length equals 16 residues. This CDR3 is CASSLTPLAGVNEQYF. CDR3 DNA: TGTGCCAGCTCACTAACCCCACTAGCGGGAGTGAACGAGCAGTACTTC.

The rearrangement links TRBV9 to TRBJ1-4; D gene ambiguous. Germline CDR1 is SGDLS and CDR2 is YYNGEE. The CDR3 consists of 15 residues. V was pared by 0 bases and J by 0 bases, with 6 bases between. CDR3 coding DNA: TGTGCCAGCAGCGTAGCCGGTGCAACTAATGAAAAACTGTTTTTT. Amino acid sequence: CASSVAGATNEKLFF.